Listed below are T cell receptor beta chains from one sample, sequenced in a study of cytomegalovirus exposure and HLA in healthy donors. Here immunoSEQ multiplex PCR was the method, and the copy in TCRdb shows in-frame clones only, minus some. The top ten hold over 1.5% of the sample, which has approximately 210,000 clones, 79% seen once. The sample was PBMCs. These receptors were obtained from a girl under 18 in good health and CMV-seropositive. The CDR3 runs from the conserved cysteine through the conserved F or W. D genes are given only for firm matches. The size field is filled for only some rows; it gives once, few, many or a size class.

length: 15; V: TRBV7-2; J: TRBJ2-5; D: TRBD2; size: NA; DNA: TGTGCCAGCAGCTTATGGGGCGGGGGGCAAGAGACCCAGTACTTC; CDR3: CASSLWGGGQETQYF
length: 16; V: TRBV4-2; J: TRBJ1-2; D: NA; size: NA; DNA: TGTGCCAGCAGCCAAGGTCTGGAGGGAAGGTTCTATGGCTACACCTTC; CDR3: CASSQGLEGRFYGYTF
length: 13; V: TRBV7-9; J: TRBJ2-3; D: NA; size: NA; DNA: TGTGCCAGCAGCGCCGACTGGCAGGATACGCAGTATTTT; CDR3: CASSADWQDTQYF
length: 16; V: TRBV15; J: TRBJ2-2; D: TRBD2; size: NA; DNA: TGTGCCACCAGCAGAGCCGGGACTACAACACCCGGGGAGCTGTTTTTT; CDR3: CATSRAGTTTPGELFF
length: 17; V: TRBV19; J: TRBJ2-1; D: TRBD2; size: NA; DNA: TGTGCCAGTAGTATTTTCGGGGGGGCCGGATCCTACAATGAGCAGTTCTTC; CDR3: CASSIFGGAGSYNEQFF
length: 16; V: TRBV5-6; J: TRBJ1-4; D: TRBD1; size: once; DNA: TGTGCCAGCAGCCGGGGGTTGGGACAGGCAAATGAAAAACTGTTTTTT; CDR3: CASSRGLGQANEKLFF
length: 17; V: TRBV9; J: TRBJ2-5; D: TRBD1; size: few; DNA: TGTGCCAGCAGCGTAGCCCCATCTGGACAGGGTCCTAAGACCCAGTACTTC; CDR3: CASSVAPSGQGPKTQYF
length: 13; V: TRBV2; J: TRBJ2-2; D: NA; size: NA; DNA: TGTGCCAGCAGTGTCCTAGAGTCCGGGGAGCTGTTTTTT; CDR3: CASSVLESGELFF
length: 16; V: TRBV25-1; J: TRBJ2-7; D: TRBD1; size: NA; DNA: TGTGCCAGCAGTGAATTGGGGCAGGGGGCTTCCTACGAGCAGTACTTC; CDR3: CASSELGQGASYEQYF
length: 15; V: TRBV6-1; J: TRBJ1-1; D: NA; size: NA; DNA: TGTGCCAGCAGTGGTGACCGGGTGGGGAACACTGAAGCTTTCTTT; CDR3: CASSGDRVGNTEAFF
length: 16; V: TRBV7-8; J: TRBJ2-2; D: NA; size: NA; DNA: TGTGCCAGCAGCTTTCTCTCGGTTAGCGACACCGGGGAGCTGTTTTTT; CDR3: CASSFLSVSDTGELFF
length: 15; V: TRBV6-5; J: TRBJ1-2; D: NA; size: NA; DNA: TGTGCCAGCAGTTCCAAGGGACACCCCAACTATGGCTACACCTTC; CDR3: CASSSKGHPNYGYTF
length: 13; V: TRBV19; J: TRBJ1-5; D: NA; size: NA; DNA: TGTGCCAGTAGTAGGTTAAGCGGCCAGCCCCAGCATTTT; CDR3: CASSRLSGQPQHF
length: 14; V: TRBV9; J: TRBJ1-3; D: NA; size: NA; DNA: TGTGCCAGCAGCCTCGAGGGAGGAGGAAACACCATATATTTT; CDR3: CASSLEGGGNTIYF
length: 13; V: TRBV2; J: TRBJ2-3; D: NA; size: NA; DNA: TGTGCCCCCTCGGCGGGGCCCACAGATACGCAGTATTTT; CDR3: CAPSAGPTDTQYF
length: 17; V: TRBV4-1; J: TRBJ2-7; D: TRBD2; size: NA; DNA: TGCGCCAGCAGCCAACCCCGGGACTACCGAGGCTCCTACGAGCAGTACTTC; CDR3: CASSQPRDYRGSYEQYF
length: 15; V: TRBV11-2; J: TRBJ1-1; D: TRBD1; size: few; DNA: TGTGCCAGCAGCCCACCAGACAGGGCGAACACTGAAGCTTTCTTT; CDR3: CASSPPDRANTEAFF
length: 15; V: TRBV30; J: TRBJ1-1; D: NA; size: NA; DNA: TGTGCCTGGAGAGGAGTCAGAAGCGTGAACACTGAAGCTTTCTTT; CDR3: CAWRGVRSVNTEAFF
length: 12; V: TRBV19; J: TRBJ1-2; D: NA; size: NA; DNA: TGTGCCAGTAGACGGGCTAACTATGGCTACACCTTC; CDR3: CASRRANYGYTF
length: 16; V: TRBV11-3; J: TRBJ2-4; D: NA; size: NA; DNA: TGTGCCAGCAGCTTAGGAACGGGGGGCGGGGGTGATATTCAGTACTTC; CDR3: CASSLGTGGGGDIQYF